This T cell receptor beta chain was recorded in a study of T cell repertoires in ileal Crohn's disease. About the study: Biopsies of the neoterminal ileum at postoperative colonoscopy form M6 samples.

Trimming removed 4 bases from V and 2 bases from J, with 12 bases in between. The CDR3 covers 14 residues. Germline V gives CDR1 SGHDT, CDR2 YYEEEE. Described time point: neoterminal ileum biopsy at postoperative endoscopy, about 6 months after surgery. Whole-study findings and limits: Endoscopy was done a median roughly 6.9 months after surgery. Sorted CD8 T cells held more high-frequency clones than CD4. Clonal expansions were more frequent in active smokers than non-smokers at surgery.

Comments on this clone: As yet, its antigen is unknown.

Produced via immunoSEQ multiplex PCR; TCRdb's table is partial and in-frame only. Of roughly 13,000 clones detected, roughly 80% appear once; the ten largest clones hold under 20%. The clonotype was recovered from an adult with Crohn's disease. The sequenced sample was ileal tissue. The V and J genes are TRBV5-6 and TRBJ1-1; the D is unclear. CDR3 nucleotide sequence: TGTGCCAGCAGCCCCGTATACGGTAACACTGAAGCTTTCTTT. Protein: CASSPVYGNTEAFF.